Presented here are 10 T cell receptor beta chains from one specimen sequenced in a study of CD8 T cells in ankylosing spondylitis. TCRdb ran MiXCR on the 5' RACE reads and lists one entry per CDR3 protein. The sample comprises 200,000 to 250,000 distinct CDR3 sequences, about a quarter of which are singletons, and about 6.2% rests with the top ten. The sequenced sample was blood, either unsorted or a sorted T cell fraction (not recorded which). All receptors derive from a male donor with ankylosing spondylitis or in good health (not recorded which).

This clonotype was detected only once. CDR3 sequence: CSANNTRGQIYEQYF. The DNA of the CDR3 is TGCAGTGCGAACAATACCAGGGGACAGATCTACGAGCAGTACTTC. The rearrangement uses TRBV20-1 and TRBJ2-7, with 7 bases identical to TRBD1. Trimming removed 6 bases from V and 3 bases from J; junction bases left unmatched: 14. Germline V gene sequence: CDR1 DFQATT, CDR2 SNEGSKA (reference sequence). This CDR3 is 15 amino acids long.

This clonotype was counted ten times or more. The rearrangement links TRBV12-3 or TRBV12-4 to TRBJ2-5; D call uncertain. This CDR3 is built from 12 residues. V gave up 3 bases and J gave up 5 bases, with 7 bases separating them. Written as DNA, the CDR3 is TGTGCCAGCAGTTTTTTCGGGGAGACCCAGTACTTC. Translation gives CASSFFGETQYF.

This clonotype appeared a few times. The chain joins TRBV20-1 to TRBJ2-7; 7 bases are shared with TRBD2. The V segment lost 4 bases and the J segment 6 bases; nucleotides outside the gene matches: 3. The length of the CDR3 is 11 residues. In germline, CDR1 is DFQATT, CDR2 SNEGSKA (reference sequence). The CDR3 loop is CSAKSGGEQYF. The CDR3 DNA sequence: TGCAGTGCTAAGTCGGGGGGCGAGCAGTACTTC.

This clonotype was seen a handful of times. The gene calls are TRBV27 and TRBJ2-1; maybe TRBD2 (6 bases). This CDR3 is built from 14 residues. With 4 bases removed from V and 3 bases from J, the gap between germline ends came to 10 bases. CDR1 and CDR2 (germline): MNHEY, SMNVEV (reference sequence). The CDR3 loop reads CASSSTTSYNEQFF. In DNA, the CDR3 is TGTGCCAGCAGTTCTACGACTAGCTACAATGAGCAGTTCTTC.

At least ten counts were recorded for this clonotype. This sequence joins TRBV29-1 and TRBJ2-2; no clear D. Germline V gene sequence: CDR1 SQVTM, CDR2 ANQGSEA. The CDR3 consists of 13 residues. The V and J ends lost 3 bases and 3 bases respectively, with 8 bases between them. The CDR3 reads CSVDNSHTGELFF. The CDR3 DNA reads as TGCAGCGTTGACAACTCCCACACCGGGGAGCTGTTTTTT.

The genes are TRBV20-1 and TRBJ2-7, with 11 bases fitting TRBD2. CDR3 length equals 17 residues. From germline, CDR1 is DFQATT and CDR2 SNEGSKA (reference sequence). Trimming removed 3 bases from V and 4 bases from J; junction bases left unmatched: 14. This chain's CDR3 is CSARKATLTSGSYEQYF. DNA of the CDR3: TGCAGTGCTAGGAAGGCCACACTCACTAGCGGGAGTTACGAGCAGTACTTC.

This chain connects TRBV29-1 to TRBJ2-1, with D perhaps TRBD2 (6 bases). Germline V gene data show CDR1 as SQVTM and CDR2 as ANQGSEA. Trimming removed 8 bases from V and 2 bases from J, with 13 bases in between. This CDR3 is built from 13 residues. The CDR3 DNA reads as TGCAGCCTAAGGGACTCAGCCTACAATGAGCAGTTCTTC. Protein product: CSLRDSAYNEQFF.

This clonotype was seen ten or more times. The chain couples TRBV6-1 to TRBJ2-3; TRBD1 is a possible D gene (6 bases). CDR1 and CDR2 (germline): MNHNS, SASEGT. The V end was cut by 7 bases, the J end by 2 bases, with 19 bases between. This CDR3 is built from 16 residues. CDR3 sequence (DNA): TGTGCCAGCAAAAGACAGGCGCGAACCTCCACAGATACGCAGTATTTT. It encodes CASKRQARTSTDTQYF.

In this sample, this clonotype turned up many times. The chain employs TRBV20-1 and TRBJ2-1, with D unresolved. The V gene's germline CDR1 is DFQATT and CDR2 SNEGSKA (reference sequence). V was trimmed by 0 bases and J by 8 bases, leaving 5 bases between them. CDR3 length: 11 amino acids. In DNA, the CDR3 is TGCAGTGCTAGAGATCTGGATGAGCAGTTCTTC. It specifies CSARDLDEQFF.

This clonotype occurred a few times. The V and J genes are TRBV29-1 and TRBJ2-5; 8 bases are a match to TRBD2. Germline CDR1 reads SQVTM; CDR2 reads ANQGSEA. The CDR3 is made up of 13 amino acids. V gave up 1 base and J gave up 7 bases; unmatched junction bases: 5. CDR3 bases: TGCAGCGTTGAAGTCGGGGGGGTCGGGACCCAGTACTTC. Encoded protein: CSVEVGGVGTQYF.